This T cell receptor (beta chain) was identified during a study of CD8 T cells in Susac syndrome. Germline CDR1 is LGHNA and CDR2 is YSLEER. V shed 2 bases, J shed 6 bases, and the junction held 6 bases outside the gene matches. The CDR3 runs 16 residues. Random hexamers primed reverse transcription of roughly 0.5 to 1 ug RNA. It was immunoSEQ multiplex PCR that amplified TCR beta CDR3 across 54 Vbeta and 13 Jbeta. TCRdb re-analysed the immunoSEQ multiplex PCR reads in MiXCR, keeping a single row per CDR3 protein. The sample has about 200,000 distinct CDR3 sequences, more than 85% seen once. Blood CD8+ and CD4+ T cells underwent high-throughput TCR beta sequencing.

The TCR originated in a human donor with multiple sclerosis. The specimen was CD8+ T cells from PBMCs. The V gene is TRBV4-3, the J gene TRBJ2-3, with 12 bases aligning to TRBD2. The CDR3 DNA reads TGCGCCAGCAGCCAACGGAGGGGGACTAGCGGGGATACGCAGTATTTT. It specifies CASSQRRGTSGDTQYF.